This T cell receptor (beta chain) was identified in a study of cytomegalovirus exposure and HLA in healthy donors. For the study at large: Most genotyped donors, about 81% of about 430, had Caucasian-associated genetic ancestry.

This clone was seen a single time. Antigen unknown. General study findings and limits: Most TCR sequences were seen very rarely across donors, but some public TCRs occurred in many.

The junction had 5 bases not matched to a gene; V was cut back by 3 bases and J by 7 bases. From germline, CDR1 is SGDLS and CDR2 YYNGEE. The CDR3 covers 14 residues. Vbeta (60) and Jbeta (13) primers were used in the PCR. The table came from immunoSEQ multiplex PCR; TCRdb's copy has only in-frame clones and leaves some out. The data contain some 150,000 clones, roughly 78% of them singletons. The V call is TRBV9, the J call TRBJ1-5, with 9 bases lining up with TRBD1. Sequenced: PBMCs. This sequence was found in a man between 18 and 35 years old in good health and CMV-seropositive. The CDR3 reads CASSAGTGIQPQHF. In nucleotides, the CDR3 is TGTGCCAGCAGCGCCGGGACAGGGATCCAGCCCCAGCATTTT.